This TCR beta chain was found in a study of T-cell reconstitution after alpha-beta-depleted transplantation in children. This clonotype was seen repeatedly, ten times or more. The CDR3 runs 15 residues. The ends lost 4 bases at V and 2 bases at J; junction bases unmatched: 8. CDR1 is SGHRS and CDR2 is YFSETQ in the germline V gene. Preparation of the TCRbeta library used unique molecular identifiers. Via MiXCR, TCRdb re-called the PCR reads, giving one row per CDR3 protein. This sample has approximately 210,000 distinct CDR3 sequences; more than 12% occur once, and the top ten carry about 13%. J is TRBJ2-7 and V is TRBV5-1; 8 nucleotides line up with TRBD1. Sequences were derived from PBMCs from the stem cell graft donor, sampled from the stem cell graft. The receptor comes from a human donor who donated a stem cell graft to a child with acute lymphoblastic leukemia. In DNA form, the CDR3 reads TGCGCCAGCAGCCCCGCGGACAGGGCTGCCTACGAGCAGTACTTC. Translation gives CASSPADRAAYEQYF. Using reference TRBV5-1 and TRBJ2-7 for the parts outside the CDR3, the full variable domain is KAGVTQTPRYLIKTRGQQVTLSCSPISGHRSVSWYQQTPGQGLQFLFEYFSETQRNKGNFPGRFSGRQFSNSRSEMNVSTLELGDSALYLCASSPADRAAYEQYFGPGTRLTVT.